The TCR beta chain described here comes from a study of T cells expressing NK-cell markers (dated by TCRdb to the early 2020s). Study-wide context: TCR beta-chain repertoires were profiled in sorted CD3+CD56+NKG2C+, CD3+CD56+NKG2C- and CD3+CD56-NKG2C+ T-cell subsets from fewer than 10 donors. Sequencing of the libraries produced 2 x 150 bp reads on Illumina HiSeq 2000/2500, MiSeq or NextSeq. The study sequenced eight donors, all healthy volunteers chosen at random: three men and five women. Seven of the eight sequenced donors were HCMV-seropositive and one was HCMV-seronegative. The paper as a whole reports these results and caveats: Those dominant clonotypes were again the most abundant among CD3+CD56-NKG2C+ cells in a handful of donors, at about 25-65%. In roughly six donors, the dominant CD3+CD56+NKG2C+ clonotypes ranked among the top 10 CD8+ clonotypes, making up roughly 1.0-8% of CD8+ T cells. It remained unclear whether the expanded NKG2C-expressing T cell clones were specific for HCMV antigens.

The instrument given in TCRdb is Illumina HiSeq 2000. 5'RACE template switching, by which a universal primer site and unique molecular identifiers were added, was used to make TCR beta cDNA libraries. cDNA synthesis was primed from the TCR beta constant segment and was followed by two successive PCR amplification steps. The paper's data handling went like this. MIGEC was used to demultiplex reads and group the reads by UMI, and MiTCR was used to assemble and quantify clonotypes. To exclude erroneous sequences, any TCR cDNA sequence not supported by at least two reads was discarded. The tcR package was used for downstream repertoire analysis, and clonotypes were matched across fractions by CDR3 nucleotide sequence plus V segment. Antigen specificity was annotated against VDJdb with VDJmatch, allowing one amino acid substitution in CDR3. TCRdb reprocessed the reads and provides one entry for every CDR3 protein sequence; no DNA is given. The V and J calls were not made by the authors but by TCRdb's processing. The table for this sample lists about 550,000 distinct CDR3 sequences. Of the sample, approximately 3.6% falls within the top ten clones.

A commercial ELISA kit detecting HCMV-specific IgG in serum was used to determine HCMV serostatus. Ficoll density gradient centrifugation was used to isolate peripheral blood mononuclear cells from blood. Note on this clonotype: What antigen it recognizes has not been identified.

CDR1 and CDR2, looked up from the germline V gene (reference sequence), are SEHNR and FQNEAQ. From the cysteine up to the phenylalanine, the CDR3 has a length of 16 residues. DNA is not recorded here. The sequence joins TRBV7-9 to TRBJ2-2; TCRdb selects TRBD2, and the lack of DNA leaves this call unchecked. Sequenced material: blood T cells: a sorted CD56 or NKG2C T cell subset, CD4+ or CD8+ T cells, or bulk PBMC T cells (not recorded which). This TCR came from a man aged 18 to 29 in good health. Donor details come from another sample of the same person, matched by shared clones. The CDR3 sequence is CASSLYSGTVTGELFF.